This T cell receptor (beta chain) was sequenced during a study of CD8 T cells in ankylosing spondylitis. MiXCR, applied by TCRdb to the 5' RACE reads, yields one record per CDR3 protein. The data show approximately 400,000 distinct CDR3 sequences, with about 15% seen just once and approximately 1% held by the top ten. Study findings and constraints: In reactive arthritis synovial fluid and blood, some motif variants had been reported before. Within ankylosing spondylitis blood, a TCR beta motif made up of roughly eight highly homologous variants appeared to be characteristic.

This clonotype was counted only a few times. Its specificity is unknown. CDR1 and CDR2 (germline): MNHNS, SASEGT. CDR3 length equals 13 residues. Trimming took 2 bases from V and 4 from J, leaving 8 bases between them. This chain links TRBV6-1 with TRBJ2-5; D is possibly TRBD1 or TRBD2 (6 bases each). This sequence originates from a male donor with ankylosing spondylitis. What was sequenced was blood, either unsorted or a sorted T cell fraction (not recorded which). In DNA, the CDR3 is TGTGCCAGCAGTGAACGGGGGCCAGAGACCCAGTACTTC. It specifies CASSERGPETQYF.